This TCR beta chain was identified during a study of long-term antiretroviral therapy in people with HIV (dated by TCRdb to 2021 to 2024). In terms of the full investigation: The earliest samples were collected about a decade before the 2015 WHO recommendation for immediate ART, when ART was typically delayed until CD4 counts fell. Among the 30 or so participants with HIV, eleven to twelve were female. A retrospective serial study tested whether changes in peripheral blood TRB repertoire composition and diversity were associated with ART initiation and durable HIV suppression. A total of fewer than 250 cryopreserved PBMC samples came from a few dozen adults with confirmed HIV infection and were collected serially over a mean of about six years (range 1-12). No cross-contamination during QIAcube processing turned up in test extractions that ran a monoclonal T-cell line alongside 25 to 35 polyclonal samples.

To be included, a participant needed at least one PBMC sample from before ART initiation plus at least two post-ART samples. Every participant with HIV received treatment in the United States of America. Before DNA extraction, cryopreserved samples of about 1-11 million PBMC were thawed and then washed. At the time of the earliest PBMC sample, participants with HIV were aged between roughly 23 and 60 years. PBMC samples were contributed by each participant from 1-4 timepoints before ART initiation and 2-8 timepoints after ART initiation, with a median of 7 samples. For every participant, serial HIV viral load, CD4+ T-cell count, ART history and demographic data were obtained. Using a Qiagen kit on a QIAcube, genomic DNA was extracted from unsorted PBMC, with samples processed in batches of 12. Reading the germline V gene gives CDR1 MNHNS and CDR2 SASEGT. The CDR3 goes from the cysteine to the phenylalanine over 15 residues. The sequence is cut down to CDR3 DNA, 45 bases in frame from base 1. V gives up 6 bases and J gives up 6 bases, and the segment between their germline ends measures 18 bases.

The immunoSEQ hsTCRB v3.0 assay was used at survey level resolution for TRB variable region sequencing. TRB sequencing targeted a depth of roughly 35,000-55,000 T-cell genomes per sample. TRB libraries were pooled and sequenced on an Illumina MiSeq using a v3 150-cycle kit. As for the original processing: Repertoire analysis was performed in R inside a reproducible Nextflow workflow that covered QC, data transformation and analysis. LymphoSeq2, an R package for exploring AIRR-Seq data, was used to implement custom analyses. A few samples that produced fewer than 5000 total TRB sequences were removed, so 188 HIV repertoires were analyzed. Among the roughly 190 retained HIV repertoires, approximately 59 were collected before ART initiation and under 150 after ART initiation. Repertoires were downsampled to 5000 TRB nucleotide sequences, and summary statistics were averaged over 100 downsampling iterations. The analysis kept only TRB sequences whose CDR3 regions were at least seven amino acids long. Diversity was assessed using a clonality score derived from Shannon entropy and using the Gini coefficient. In repertoire networks, the top 5000 CDR3 amino acid sequences were linked whenever an edit distance of one separated two sequences. For TRB CDR3 amino acid sequences, antigen specificity groups and MHC restriction were predicted with GLIPH2. Known CMV, EBV, HIV or tissue antigen associations were flagged by matching CDR3 amino acid sequences against VDJdb and McPAS-TCR. Pre-ART, post-ART and control groups were compared with Wilcoxon signed-rank tests and Holm-Bonferroni correction. TCRdb's version of the immuneACCESS table is confined to in-frame rearrangements and falls short of the full clone set. An unresolved V gene accounts for under half of the shortfall where checked; the remainder is of unknown origin. V and J calls plus clone size are reproduced from that table; the DNA served to infer D and trimming. The sample table contains tens of thousands of clones; only one count was recorded for more than 75% of them. Approximately 4.9% of the sample is taken by the ten largest.

Study-level results and caveats: ART initiation was associated with a significant increase in TRB diversity, but diversity stayed significantly below transplant donor controls even after long-term ART. Limited PBMC availability meant only the TCR beta chain was sequenced, without alpha chain pairing. Because pre-ART samples had limited cell numbers, profiling was done on unsorted PBMC rather than on sorted CD4+ and CD8+ T cells. The repertoire was dominated across all time points by expanded TRB clones identified before ART initiation, although this dominance was seen to fluctuate and to decrease in many PLHIV after ART. Samples dated from the mid-2000s to the late 2010s, and the ART regimens used may be less effective than current ones. Narrower CDR3 length ranges were observed in HIV repertoires than in controls, and an antigen-experienced repertoire with only a slight naive shift after ART was suggested by the network structure. No data were available on ART adherence, viral resistance or therapy changes, limiting inferences about post-ART repertoire changes.

In the case of this clone: Its target antigen remains unknown. No base-level quality is on record; no much larger clone is a single base apart.

The rearrangement joined TRBV6-1 to TRBJ2-1; TRBD2 is possibly the D segment (7 matching bases). This clonotype originated in a woman in her thirties with HIV. Sequences were derived from unsorted PBMCs, sampled 2.7 to 2.9 years before starting antiretroviral therapy. The sequenced DNA: TGTGCCAGCAGCGTTAGGGGGACTACCCTCAATGAGCAGTTCTTC. This gives the protein CASSVRGTTLNEQFF.